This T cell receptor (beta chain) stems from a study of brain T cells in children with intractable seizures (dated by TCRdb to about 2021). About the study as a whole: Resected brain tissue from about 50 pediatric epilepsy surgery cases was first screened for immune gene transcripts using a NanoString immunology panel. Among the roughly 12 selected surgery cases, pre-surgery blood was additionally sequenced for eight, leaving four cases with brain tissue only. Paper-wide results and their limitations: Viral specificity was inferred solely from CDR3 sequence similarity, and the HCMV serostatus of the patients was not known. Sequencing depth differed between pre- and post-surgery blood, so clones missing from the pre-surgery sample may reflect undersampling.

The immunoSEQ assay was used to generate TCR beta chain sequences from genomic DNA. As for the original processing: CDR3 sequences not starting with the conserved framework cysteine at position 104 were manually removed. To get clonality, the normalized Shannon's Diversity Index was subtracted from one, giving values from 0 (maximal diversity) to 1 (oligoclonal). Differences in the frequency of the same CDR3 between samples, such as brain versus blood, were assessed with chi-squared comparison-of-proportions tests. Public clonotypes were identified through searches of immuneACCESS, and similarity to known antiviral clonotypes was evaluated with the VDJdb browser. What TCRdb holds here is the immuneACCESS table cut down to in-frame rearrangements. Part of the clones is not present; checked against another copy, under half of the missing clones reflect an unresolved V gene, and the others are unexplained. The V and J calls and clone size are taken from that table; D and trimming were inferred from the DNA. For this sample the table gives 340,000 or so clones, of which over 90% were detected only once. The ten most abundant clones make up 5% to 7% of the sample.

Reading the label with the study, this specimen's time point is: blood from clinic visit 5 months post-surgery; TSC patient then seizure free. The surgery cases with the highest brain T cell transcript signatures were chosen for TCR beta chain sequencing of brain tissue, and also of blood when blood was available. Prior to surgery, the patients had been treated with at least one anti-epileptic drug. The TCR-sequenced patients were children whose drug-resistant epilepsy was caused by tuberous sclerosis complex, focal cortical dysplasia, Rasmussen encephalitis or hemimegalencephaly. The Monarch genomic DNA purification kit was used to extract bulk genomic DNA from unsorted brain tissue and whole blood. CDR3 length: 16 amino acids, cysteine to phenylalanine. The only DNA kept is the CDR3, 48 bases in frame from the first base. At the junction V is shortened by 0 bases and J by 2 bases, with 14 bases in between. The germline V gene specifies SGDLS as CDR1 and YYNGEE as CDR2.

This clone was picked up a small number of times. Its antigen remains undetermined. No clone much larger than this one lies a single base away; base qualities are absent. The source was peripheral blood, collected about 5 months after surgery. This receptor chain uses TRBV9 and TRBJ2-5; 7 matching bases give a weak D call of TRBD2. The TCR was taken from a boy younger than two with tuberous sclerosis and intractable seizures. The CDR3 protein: CASSVVPRGPQETQYF. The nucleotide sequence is TGTGCCAGCAGCGTAGTCCCGCGGGGGCCACAAGAGACCCAGTACTTC.